Reported below is one T cell receptor beta chain. The antigen is unknown. These data originate in a study of cytomegalovirus exposure and HLA in healthy donors. The study's findings and limits: Earlier findings revealed that most TCR beta V segments proved productive either about 90% or about 30% of the time.

PCR employed 60 Vbeta and 13 Jbeta primers. The data were produced by immunoSEQ multiplex PCR, yet TCRdb's version contains in-frame clones alone and is incomplete. The sample yields 200,000 to 250,000 clones, approximately 87% seen once. V dropped 5 bases and J dropped 3 bases, with 10 bases sitting between them. The CDR3 has 13 amino acids. Looked up from germline, CDR1 is GTSNPN and CDR2 is SVGIG (reference sequence). The material sequenced was PBMCs. This clonotype was sampled from a human donor in good health. The chain uses TRBV30 and TRBJ1-4; the D is unclear. The CDR3, as DNA: TGTGCCTGGCGGGATTATGCTAATGAAAAACTGTTTTTT. Translating it yields CAWRDYANEKLFF.